These 24 T cell receptor beta chains originate from one sample sequenced in a study of blood T cell repertoires in COVID-19. Some clones are missing from TCRdb's copy, which holds only in-frame ones; the method was immunoSEQ multiplex PCR. Among a few hundred thousand clones listed, around 85% were seen once. Specimen: peripheral blood. These receptors all stem from a human donor with COVID-19, enrolled during active disease. The donor label of this sample is uncertain.

The V call is TRBV5-1, the J call TRBJ1-1, with D unclear. Trimming stripped 2 bases from V and 5 bases from J, with 13 bases between. The CDR3 has 14 residues. From germline, CDR1 is SGHRS and CDR2 YFSETQ. Written as DNA, the CDR3 is TGCGCCAGCAGCTTATTAGGCCGGGAAACTGAAGCTTTCTTT. Translation: CASSLLGRETEAFF.

The chain carries TRBV11-2 and TRBJ2-2, with 7 bases matching TRBD2. The CDR3 loop spans 15 amino acids. Germline V gene data show CDR1 as SGHAT and CDR2 as FQNNGV. V lost 4 bases to trimming and J lost 6 bases; unmatched junction nucleotides: 8. The CDR3 DNA follows: TGTGCCAGCAGCTCCGGACGCCGGGGGGCCGGGGAGCTGTTTTTT. Translating gives CASSSGRRGAGELFF.

This clone was seen a few times. This rearrangement joins TRBV30 to TRBJ2-2; TRBD1 matches 8 bases. The CDR3 covers 15 residues. CDR1 and CDR2 from the germline V gene are GTSNPN and SVGIG (reference sequence). With V trimmed by 0 bases and J by 6 bases, 6 bases remained unmatched. CDR3 DNA: TGTGCCTGGAGTGTACTCAGGGGGCGGGCCGGGGAGCTGTTTTTT. It yields the protein CAWSVLRGRAGELFF.

This clone appeared once. This rearrangement joins TRBV19 to TRBJ2-3, with D perhaps TRBD2 (5 bases). Trimming removed 6 bases at V and 2 bases at J, with 12 bases between. This CDR3 spans 14 amino acids. Germline V gene lookup returns CDR1 LNHDA and CDR2 SQIVND (reference sequence). CDR3 sequence (DNA): TGTGCCAGTAGCCAATACCGGGACACAGATACGCAGTATTTT. It yields the protein CASSQYRDTDTQYF.

V and J are TRBV28 and TRBJ1-2; D unresolved. The V and J ends lost 1 base and 1 base respectively, with 7 bases between them. Germline V CDR1 and CDR2: MDHEN, SYDVKM. CDR3 size: 14 residues. The CDR3 spells CASSLSGLNYGYTF. In nucleotides, the CDR3 is TGTGCCAGCAGTTTATCCGGTCTTAACTATGGCTACACCTTC.

This chain uses TRBV4-3 with TRBJ2-2, with D tentatively TRBD2 (6 bases). The V gene's germline CDR1 is LGHNA and CDR2 YSLEER. CDR3 length: 16 residues. V shed 0 bases and J shed 2 bases, with 10 bases lying between them. CDR3: CASSQEVAENTGELFF. CDR3 sequence (DNA): TGCGCCAGCAGCCAAGAGGTAGCGGAAAACACCGGGGAGCTGTTTTTT.

Remarks on this clone: Given a much more abundant clone one base away, this may be a read error. This rearrangement joins TRBV6-1 to TRBJ1-6, with 9 positions matching TRBD1. From germline, CDR1 is MNHNS and CDR2 SASEGT. The CDR3 extends over 19 amino acids. Trimming took 4 bases from V and 7 from J; bases not matched to a gene: 17. The CDR3: CASSGRGQGLPLSNSPLHF. CDR3 sequence (DNA): TGTGCCAGCAGTGGAAGGGGACAGGGACTTCCCTTATCGAATTCACCCCTCCACTTT.

The chain carries TRBV18 and TRBJ2-2, with a weak D call TRBD1 (6 bases). The germline V gene has CDR1 KGHSH and CDR2 LQKENI. CDR3 length: 18 amino acids. V gave up 4 bases and J gave up 1 base, with 19 bases separating them. CDR3 sequence reads: CASSHREPTGKNTGELFF. The CDR3 coding sequence is TGTGCCAGCTCACACCGTGAACCGACAGGAAAGAACACCGGGGAGCTGTTTTTT.

V is TRBV19 and J is TRBJ1-1; D uncertain. The V and J ends lost 4 bases and 0 bases respectively, with 15 bases between them. Germline-derived CDR1 and CDR2 are LNHDA and SQIVND (reference sequence). The CDR3 is made up of 16 amino acids. CDR3 sequence (DNA): TGTGCCAGTAGTAAAGGTCCGCTAGGAGTGAACACTGAAGCTTTCTTT. Its protein product is CASSKGPLGVNTEAFF.

The table lists this clone with a few counts. The rearrangement joins TRBV5-1 to TRBJ1-5; 7 nucleotides agree with TRBD1. V was pared by 1 base and J by 7 bases, with 5 bases of the junction left unmatched. Germline CDR1 SGHRS, CDR2 YFSETQ. This CDR3 has 14 amino acids. The CDR3 spells CASSLRGGWQPQHF. CDR3 bases: TGCGCCAGCAGCTTGAGAGGGGGCTGGCAGCCCCAGCATTTT.

The gene calls are TRBV3-1 (or the pseudogene TRBV3-2) and TRBJ2-1; 10 positions match TRBD2. With V trimmed by 0 bases and J by 0 bases, 11 bases remained unmatched. Germline loops: CDR1 LGHDT, CDR2 YNNKEL (reference sequence). CDR3 length: 20 amino acids. The CDR3 DNA follows: TGTGCCAGCAGCCAAGATTCCGGGCTAGCGGGAGTCCTCTCCTACAATGAGCAGTTCTTC. Amino acid sequence: CASSQDSGLAGVLSYNEQFF.

V and J are TRBV7-2 and TRBJ2-7; possibly TRBD1 for D (6 bases). Germline V gives CDR1 SGHTA, CDR2 FQGNSA. The CDR3 has 15 amino acids. Trimming pared 0 bases from V and 6 bases from J, leaving 15 bases between. As DNA, the CDR3 is TGTGCCAGCAGCTTAGCTTATGGGGCAGGGGTCGAGCAGTACTTC. It encodes CASSLAYGAGVEQYF.

The genes are TRBV20-1 and TRBJ1-1; D not resolved. The CDR3 is 10 amino acids. V lost 5 bases, J lost 11 bases, and 12 bases lay in between. Looked up from germline, CDR1 is DFQATT and CDR2 is SNEGSKA (reference sequence). The CDR3 sequence: CSAWPDLAFF. CDR3 sequence (DNA): TGCAGTGCTTGGCCTGACTTGGCTTTCTTT.

This sequence joins TRBV19 and TRBJ1-2; no reliable D call. This CDR3 has 12 amino acids. CDR1 is LNHDA, CDR2 SQIVND, per germline (reference sequence). Trimming shortened V by 6 bases and J by 3 bases, and 8 bases separated the two germline ends. The CDR3 bases are TGTGCCAGTAGAGTGACTTACTATGGCTACACCTTC. Translating it yields CASRVTYYGYTF.

V gene TRBV6-5 combines with J gene TRBJ1-5; D not certain. Trimming cost V 6 bases and J 0 bases, with 12 bases left between them. CDR3 length: 15 residues. CDR1 and CDR2 (germline): MNHEY, SVGAGI. In nucleotides, the CDR3 is TGTGCCAGCAGGCCGACTTCCGATAGCAATCAGCCCCAGCATTTT. Protein: CASRPTSDSNQPQHF.

J is TRBJ2-3 and V is TRBV7-9; 9 nucleotides line up with TRBD1. Germline values: CDR1 SEHNR, CDR2 FQNEAQ (reference sequence). The length of the CDR3 is 17 residues. V was pared by 2 bases and J by 2 bases, with 8 bases of the junction left unmatched. CDR3 amino acids: CASSLTTGGPHTDTQYF. The CDR3 region has the DNA TGTGCCAGCAGCTTAACAACAGGGGGCCCCCACACAGATACGCAGTATTTT.

The CDR3 here is CASSFSLAGDTDTQYF. CDR3 nucleotides: TGTGCCAGCAGCTTTTCCCTAGCGGGAGACACAGATACGCAGTATTTT. The chain links TRBV7-2 to TRBJ2-3, with TRBD2 matching over 10 bases. This CDR3 region has 16 residues. V was clipped by 3 bases and J by 2 bases; unmatched bases: 5. Germline V gene lookup returns CDR1 SGHTA and CDR2 FQGNSA.

The chain employs TRBV28 and TRBJ2-7; D unresolved. Germline-derived CDR1 and CDR2 are MDHEN and SYDVKM. This CDR3 region has 15 residues. V lost 6 bases and J 0 bases, leaving 15 bases between the germline ends. CDR3 protein: CASSFRWASSYEQYF. The CDR3 coding sequence is TGTGCCAGCAGCTTCAGGTGGGCAAGCTCCTACGAGCAGTACTTC. Filled out from reference TRBV28 and TRBJ2-7, the complete variable domain reads DVKVTQSSRYLVKRTGEKVFLECVQDMDHENMFWYRQDPGLGLRLIYFSYDVKMKEKGDIPEGYSVSREKKERFSLILESASTNQTSMYLCASSFRWASSYEQYFGPGTRLTVT.

Comments on this clone: The DNA is left out, because the CDR3 cannot be placed on it with certainty; the CDR3 is given as TCRdb lists it. The J gene is TRBJ1-5, the V gene TRBV28; the table's D call TRBD1 went unverified against the DNA. The CDR3 adds up to 15 amino acids, both ends counted. The V gene's germline CDR1 is MDHEN and CDR2 SYDVKM. The chain's CDR3 is CASSFFGQSNQPQHF.

The CDR3: CASSLAPVRTDQYF. For the CDR3, the DNA is TGTGCCAGCAGTTTGGCCCCCGTGAGGACAGATCAGTACTTC. The rearrangement joins TRBV28 to TRBJ2-5; D is possibly TRBD1 (6 bases). This CDR3 spans 14 amino acids. The germline V gene has CDR1 MDHEN and CDR2 SYDVKM. V was trimmed by 3 bases and J by 11 bases, leaving 19 bases between them.

The V and J genes are TRBV12-5 and TRBJ2-3; D perhaps matches TRBD2 (6 bases). CDR1 is LGHNT and CDR2 is FRNRAP in the germline V gene. The CDR3 totals 16 residues. Trimming removed 1 base from V and 1 base from J, with 12 bases in between. The CDR3 sequence: CASGLGWRVGTDTQYF. CDR3 DNA: TGTGCTAGTGGTTTGGGATGGAGGGTTGGCACAGATACGCAGTATTTT.

The rearrangement joins TRBV3-1 (or the pseudogene TRBV3-2) to TRBJ2-7; 10 positions agree with TRBD2. The CDR3 has 18 residues. With V trimmed by 1 base and J by 5 bases, 14 bases remained unmatched. CDR1 LGHDT and CDR2 YNNKEL come from the germline V gene (reference sequence). The CDR3 DNA reads TGTGCCAGCAGCCAAGCCTGGCTAGCGGGAGCTGCGGTAAACGAGCAGTACTTC. Its translation is CASSQAWLAGAAVNEQYF.

The J gene is TRBJ2-5, the V gene TRBV7-9; 8 bases match TRBD2. Germline values: CDR1 SEHNR, CDR2 FQNEAQ (reference sequence). V dropped 5 bases and J dropped 3; count of bases not matched to a gene: 17. This CDR3 comprises 18 residues. As DNA, the CDR3 is TGTGCCAGCAGCCTTTGGGCTGCCCCCGCGCGGGAGGAAGAGACCCAGTACTTC. Translating it yields CASSLWAAPAREEETQYF.

This clone was picked up a small number of times. The chain couples TRBV18 to TRBJ1-1, with TRBD1 matching 8 bases. The length of the CDR3 is 14 residues. V shed 8 bases and J 3 bases; nucleotides not matched to a gene: 8. Germline V gives CDR1 KGHSH, CDR2 LQKENI. The CDR3 coding sequence is TGTGCCAGCGCCGCCAGGGGGCAGGACACTGAAGCTTTCTTT. This encodes CASAARGQDTEAFF.